Each of the 24 T cell receptor beta chains below was sequenced from the same sample in a study of blood T cell repertoires in COVID-19. The protocol was immunoSEQ multiplex PCR, while the TCRdb copy is restricted to in-frame clones and leaves out a portion. In the table there are some 270,000 clones, roughly 90% of which are singletons. The sample taken for sequencing was peripheral blood. These receptor sequences come from a man aged 25 to 40 with acute or convalescent COVID-19.

The gene calls are TRBV7-6 and TRBJ2-3; D not resolved. Per the germline V gene, CDR1 is SGHVS and CDR2 is FNYEAQ. Deletions cut 2 bases from V and 2 bases from J, with 8 bases between. The CDR3 is 14 amino acids. This CDR3 reads CASSLNTVTDTQYF. As DNA, the CDR3 is TGTGCCAGCAGCTTAAATACAGTCACAGATACGCAGTATTTT. Using reference TRBV7-6 and TRBJ2-3 for the parts outside the CDR3, the full variable domain is GAGVSQSPRYKVTKRGQDVALRCDPISGHVSLYWYRQALGQGPEFLTYFNYEAQQDKSGLPNDRFSAERPEGSISTLTIQRTEQRDSAMYRCASSLNTVTDTQYFGPGTRLTVL.

The chain couples TRBV2 to TRBJ1-5; D uncertain. V lost 1 base, J lost 7 bases, and 11 bases lay in between. CDR1 and CDR2 from the germline V gene are SNHLY and FYNNEI. The CDR3 length is 14 residues. Written as DNA, the CDR3 is TGTGCCAGCAGTGAAGAGAGGGCAGGACAGCCCCAGCATTTT. The encoded protein is CASSEERAGQPQHF. Using reference TRBV2 and TRBJ1-5 for the parts outside the CDR3, the full variable domain is EPEVTQTPSHQVTQMGQEVILRCVPISNHLYFYWYRQILGQKVEFLVSFYNNEISEKSEIFDDQFSVERPDGSNFTLKIRSTKLEDSAMYFCASSEERAGQPQHFGDGTRLSIL.

CDR3 amino acids: CASSLEGSGGRETDTQYF. CDR3 sequence (DNA): TGCGCCAGCAGCTTGGAGGGTAGCGGGGGCCGAGAGACAGATACGCAGTATTTT. The chain uses TRBV5-1 and TRBJ2-3; 9 bases fit TRBD2. The J segment lost 3 bases and the V segment lost 0 bases, leaving 11 bases of the junction unmatched. CDR3 length equals 18 residues. Germline V gene data show CDR1 as SGHRS and CDR2 as YFSETQ. Filled out from reference TRBV5-1 and TRBJ2-3, the complete variable domain reads KAGVTQTPRYLIKTRGQQVTLSCSPISGHRSVSWYQQTPGQGLQFLFEYFSETQRNKGNFPGRFSGRQFSNSRSEMNVSTLELGDSALYLCASSLEGSGGRETDTQYFGPGTRLTVL.

The chain links TRBV19 to TRBJ2-6; TRBD1 agrees at 7 bases. The CDR3 runs to 18 residues. V gave up 8 bases and J gave up 3 bases; unmatched junction bases: 16. Germline V lookup: CDR1 LNHDA, CDR2 SQIVND (reference sequence). Here the CDR3 reads CASAFQGGVKDGANVLTF. The CDR3, as DNA: TGTGCCAGTGCGTTCCAAGGGGGCGTGAAGGATGGGGCCAACGTCCTGACTTTC.

CDR3 sequence reads: CASSLTLADEQFF. In nucleotides, the CDR3 is TGTGCCAGCAGTTTGACGCTAGCGGATGAGCAGTTCTTC. The rearrangement uses TRBV6-5 and TRBJ2-1; 7 bases are shared with TRBD2. The CDR3 has 13 amino acids. V lost 4 bases, J lost 8 bases, and 5 bases stayed unmatched. Germline CDR1 reads MNHEY; CDR2 reads SVGAGI.

The chain links TRBV20-1 to TRBJ1-1; D gene uncertain. V lost 6 bases, J lost 0 bases, and 8 bases lay in between. CDR1 is DFQATT and CDR2 is SNEGSKA in the germline V gene (reference sequence). This CDR3 has 12 residues. In DNA, the CDR3 is TGCAGTGCAAGTCGGGTGAACACTGAAGCTTTCTTT. It is translated as CSASRVNTEAFF.

The rearrangement links TRBV7-3 to TRBJ2-3; weak D call: TRBD2 (6 bases). The CDR3 has 16 amino acids. Trimming took 5 bases from V and 3 from J, leaving 18 bases between them. From germline, CDR1 is SGHTA and CDR2 FQGTGA. In DNA, the CDR3 is TGTGCCAGCAGCCCCAGATCGTCGGAGGGAACAGATACGCAGTATTTT. It encodes CASSPRSSEGTDTQYF.

The chain uses TRBV7-9 and TRBJ2-7, with unresolved D. Germline assignment: CDR1 SEHNR and CDR2 FQNEAQ (reference sequence). The V end lost 4 bases, the J end lost 4 bases, and 8 bases lay between the germline ends. The CDR3 has 12 amino acids. The CDR3, as DNA: TGTGCCAGCAGCTCCACGCTATACGAGCAGTACTTC. It is translated as CASSSTLYEQYF.

The V gene is TRBV14, the J gene TRBJ2-7; possible D gene TRBD2, 5 bases. V shed 4 bases and J shed 0 bases, with 10 bases lying between them. Germline assignment: CDR1 SGHDN and CDR2 FVKESK. There are 14 residues in the CDR3. The CDR3 is CASSRSRDSYEQYF. The CDR3 coding sequence is TGTGCCAGCAGCCGTTCCCGGGACTCCTACGAGCAGTACTTC.

The rearrangement links TRBV18 to TRBJ2-5; D is undetermined. The V and J ends lost 3 bases and 5 bases respectively, with 16 bases between them. The V gene's germline CDR1 is KGHSH and CDR2 LQKENI. CDR3 size: 15 residues. The CDR3, as DNA: TGTGCCAGCTCACCTCTAGGAGAGACGGAGGAGACCCAGTACTTC. It translates to CASSPLGETEETQYF.

The rearrangement joins TRBV27 to TRBJ2-2; D may be TRBD2 (7 bases). CDR1 and CDR2 from the germline V gene are MNHEY and SMNVEV (reference sequence). The CDR3 has 18 residues. V gave up 5 bases and J gave up 3 bases, with 22 bases separating them. The CDR3 sequence: CASSNFVGGTFDTGELFF. The CDR3 DNA is TGTGCCAGCAGTAACTTTGTGGGGGGGACATTCGACACCGGGGAGCTGTTTTTT.

The chain uses TRBV12-5 and TRBJ2-1, with a tentative D call TRBD2 (6 bases). The length of the CDR3 is 15 residues. Germline V gene sequence: CDR1 LGHNT, CDR2 FRNRAP. The V and J ends lost 0 bases and 9 bases respectively, with 15 bases between them. CDR3 nucleotide sequence: TGTGCTAGTGGTTTGGTACCGTCGGGGGTGAGTGAGCAGTTCTTC. Protein: CASGLVPSGVSEQFF. The variable domain in full, with the rest retrieved from reference TRBV12-5 and TRBJ2-1, is DARVTQTPRHKVTEMGQEVTMRCQPILGHNTVFWYRQTMMQGLELLAYFRNRAPLDDSGMPKDRFSAEMPDATLATLKIQPSEPRDSAVYFCASGLVPSGVSEQFFGPGTRLTVL.

The chain recombines TRBV9 with TRBJ2-5; 8 nucleotides agree with TRBD1. The CDR3 is 14 residues long. Germline CDR1 reads SGDLS; CDR2 reads YYNGEE. J gave up 4 bases and V 4 bases, and 6 bases lay outside the gene matches. CDR3 sequence (DNA): TGTGCCAGCAGCCCCAGGACAGGGATAGAGACCCAGTACTTC. It encodes CASSPRTGIETQYF. The full variable domain, rest sourced from reference TRBV9 and TRBJ2-5, is DSGVTQTPKHLITATGQRVTLRCSPRSGDLSVYWYQQSLDQGLQFLIQYYNGEERAKGNILERFSAQQFPDLHSELNLSSLELGDSALYFCASSPRTGIETQYFGPGTRLLVL.

The V and J genes are TRBV28 and TRBJ1-6, with a tentative D call TRBD1 (5 bases). V gave up 6 bases and J gave up 9 bases, with 15 bases separating them. The CDR3 has 14 residues. Germline V lookup: CDR1 MDHEN, CDR2 SYDVKM. CDR3 residues: CASRFGGERSPLHF. The DNA of the CDR3 is TGTGCCAGCAGATTTGGGGGGGAGCGTTCACCCCTCCACTTT.

Remarks on this clone: This CDR3 is also generated by other DNA sequences in the sample. The chain employs TRBV7-3 and TRBJ2-2; no firm D call. Trimming pared 5 bases from V and 3 bases from J, leaving 7 bases between. Germline CDR1 SGHTA, CDR2 FQGTGA. The CDR3 totals 13 residues. The CDR3 coding sequence is TGTGCCAGCAGCCTCCGGGACACCGGGGAGCTGTTTTTT. Translation gives CASSLRDTGELFF.

The chain has TRBV7-9 and TRBJ2-3, with 9 bases that match TRBD2. J lost 6 bases, V lost 1 base, and 8 bases had no gene match. Germline loops: CDR1 SEHNR, CDR2 FQNEAQ (reference sequence). The CDR3 has 16 amino acids. The CDR3 DNA follows: TGTGCCAGCAGCTTAGACCTGCTAGCGGGATCGGATACGCAGTATTTT. Protein sequence: CASSLDLLAGSDTQYF.

The rearrangement links TRBV7-2 to TRBJ2-1, with 9 positions matching TRBD2. This CDR3 spans 14 amino acids. CDR1 SGHTA and CDR2 FQGNSA come from the germline V gene. V lost 5 bases to trimming and J lost 4 bases; unmatched junction nucleotides: 3. CDR3 nucleotides: TGTGCCAGCAGCGCGACTAGCGGATACAATGAGCAGTTCTTC. This codes for CASSATSGYNEQFF.

A remark on this clone: One end of the junction varies from germline; a read error may be responsible. The chain links TRBV7-7 to TRBJ2-1; TRBD1 matches 7 bases. The CDR3 is 14 residues long. Germline V gene lookup returns CDR1 SSHAT and CDR2 FNYEAQ (reference sequence). CDR3 nucleotides: TGTGCTAGCAGCTCCGGGACAGACTACAATGAGCAGTTCTTC. Its protein is CASSSGTDYNEQFF.

V usage is TRBV7-2 and J usage is TRBJ1-3; D call uncertain. Germline assignment: CDR1 SGHTA and CDR2 FQGNSA. This CDR3 comprises 15 residues. V shed 0 bases and J shed 3 bases, with 9 bases lying between them. CDR3 in DNA: TGTGCCAGCAGCTTAGCGTTCAGAATTGGAAACACCATATATTTT. This sequence encodes CASSLAFRIGNTIYF.

The gene calls are TRBV9 and TRBJ1-1; 7 nucleotides match TRBD1. Unmatched junction bases numbered 3, after V lost 4 bases and J lost 0 bases. The CDR3 contains 14 residues. Per the germline V gene, CDR1 is SGDLS and CDR2 is YYNGEE. In DNA, the CDR3 is TGTGCCAGCAGCATAGGGGGCGTGAACACTGAAGCTTTCTTT. Protein: CASSIGGVNTEAFF.

V usage is TRBV28 and J usage is TRBJ2-5, with 9 positions matching TRBD1. CDR1 is MDHEN, CDR2 SYDVKM, per germline. Unmatched junction bases numbered 6, after V lost 5 bases and J lost 5 bases. The CDR3 is 14 residues long. The CDR3 sequence: CASSPGQGRETQYF. The CDR3 DNA reads as TGTGCCAGCAGTCCGGGACAGGGTCGGGAGACCCAGTACTTC.

J is TRBJ1-5 and V is TRBV6-5; 11 bases are a match to TRBD1. This CDR3 has 16 residues. Trimming took 2 bases from V and 4 from J; bases not matched to a gene: 4. Germline V gives CDR1 MNHEY, CDR2 SVGAGI. DNA of the CDR3: TGTGCCAGCAGTTACCACCGGGACAGGGGGAATCAGCCCCAGCATTTT. It codes for CASSYHRDRGNQPQHF.

This chain links TRBV4-1 with TRBJ1-2, with 8 bases that match TRBD1. Germline values: CDR1 MGHRA, CDR2 YSYEKL. CDR3 length equals 16 residues. Trimming cost V 5 bases and J 7 bases; bases outside gene matches: 15. The chain's CDR3 is CASSLTGEVRGGGYTF. DNA for the CDR3: TGCGCCAGCAGCTTGACAGGGGAAGTTAGGGGGGGTGGCTACACCTTC.

The chain couples TRBV3-1 (or the pseudogene TRBV3-2) to TRBJ2-7; 8 bases agree with TRBD1. The CDR3 totals 15 residues. The germline CDR1 and CDR2 sequences are LGHDT and YNNKEL (reference sequence). After removal of 1 base from V and 3 bases from J, the junction contained 5 bases not matched to a gene. The CDR3 DNA reads TGTGCCAGCAGCCAAGCACCAGGGGGCCACTACGAGCAGTACTTC. It translates to CASSQAPGGHYEQYF.